A selection of T cell receptor beta chains follows, all from one sample in a study of cytomegalovirus exposure and HLA in healthy donors. Libraries were prepared by immunoSEQ multiplex PCR; TCRdb keeps only in-frame clonotypes and omits some of them. The table lists 130,000 or so clones, 65% to 75% of them singletons. Sequenced input: PBMCs. All receptors derive from a man in his forties or fifties in good health and CMV-seropositive. Both conserved end residues are part of each CDR3. Clone sizes are given selectively: once, few, many, or a class where the clone is expanded.

>TRBV9|-|TRBJ2-7
CASSPPSAGGQLKQYF
>TRBV6-6|once|TRBJ1-1
CASSRPRQGADTEAFF
>TRBV5-1|-|TRBJ2-7
CASSSPGRREQYF
>TRBV9|-|TRBJ2-2
CASSVEPAGVRGELFF
>TRBV10-2|-|TRBJ2-1
CASSRAGSNHNEQFF
>TRBV6-4|-|TRBJ2-3
CASSASGETDTQYF
>TRBV5-1|few|TRBJ1-1
CASSLDDRVGAEAFF
>TRBV7-2|-|TRBJ2-3
CASSLGIASADTQYF
>TRBV11-1|few|TRBJ2-7
CASSPLGQGAGEQYF
>TRBV5-1|few|TRBJ2-1
CASSSSGSPVNEQFF
>TRBV15|-|TRBJ2-2
CATSRDRGGELFF
>TRBV7-6|-|TRBJ1-2
CASSPDRGQGYTF
>TRBV9|-|TRBJ2-1
CASSDALVSRDPYNEQFF
>TRBV5-6|-|TRBJ2-7
CASSSDISYEQYF
>TRBV9|-|TRBJ2-1
CASSYGGFSYNEQFF
>TRBV14|-|TRBJ2-4
CASSRAGDSLAWGNIQYF
>TRBV18|-|TRBJ1-2
CASSPRDRDGYTF
>TRBV19|-|TRBJ1-6
CASTIRGPGSPLHF
>TRBV5-1|-|TRBJ2-2
CASSVTSGGVRTGELFF
>TRBV28|-|TRBJ2-3
CASSSPRPFDTDTQYF
>TRBV19|-|TRBJ1-1
CASSRSRGEALNTEAFF
>TRBV29-1|-|TRBJ2-4
CSARTGLGIQYF
>TRBV9|few|TRBJ1-1
CASSVPSSANTEAFF
>TRBV11-2|-|TRBJ2-3
CASSLWTGGADTQYF
>TRBV7-2|-|TRBJ1-1
CASSLSPWAEAEAFF
>TRBV19|-|TRBJ1-5
CASSQHFPTAHQPQHF
>TRBV10-3|-|TRBJ2-2
CAIRGASARKTGELFF
>TRBV28|-|TRBJ2-1
CASGRAHDNEQFF
>TRBV9|-|TRBJ1-2
CASSVARGQGYTF
>TRBV5-1|-|TRBJ2-1
CASRLTGEAYNEQFF
>TRBV9|-|TRBJ1-1
CASSAGTGEDTEAFF
>TRBV2|few|TRBJ1-1
CASSGTGATEAFF
>TRBV30|-|TRBJ1-4
CAWSRGALAPPTNEKLFF
>TRBV10-3|-|TRBJ1-6
CAISVSDRGHSPLHF
>TRBV28|once|TRBJ2-3
CASSLSFSGTSGAKDTQYF
>TRBV2|-|TRBJ1-3
CASSERRDGNTIYF
>TRBV5-8|once|TRBJ2-1
CASSTFRVSSYNEQFF
>TRBV18|-|TRBJ1-1
CASSPPGEAFF
>TRBV30|-|TRBJ2-7
CAWGQSSYEQYF
>TRBV29-1|-|TRBJ1-2
CSVVIGQEGAYGYTF
>TRBV19|-|TRBJ1-5
CATLPKTVSNQPQHF
>TRBV2|-|TRBJ2-7
CASRSSTGLSLVPEQYF
>TRBV6-6|-|TRBJ1-1
CASSYPGGATEAFF
>TRBV6-5|-|TRBJ1-2
CASTYGARENYGYTF
>TRBV19|-|TRBJ2-7
CASSILAGGYEQYF
>TRBV2|-|TRBJ1-1
CASRPRGLWNTEAFF
>TRBV7-9|-|TRBJ1-1
CASSLVRRDNTEAFF
>TRBV5-4|few|TRBJ2-1
CASSNGGNEQFF
>TRBV7-6|few|TRBJ1-1
CASSPNIANTEAFF
>TRBV15|once|TRBJ1-2
CATSRPPNYGYTF
>TRBV5-1|-|TRBJ2-1
CASSSGTQNEQFF
>TRBV6-1|-|TRBJ1-1
CASSETGTNVRGEAFF
>TRBV15|few|TRBJ2-7
CATSRALFNEQYF
>TRBV6-1|-|TRBJ1-6
CASTSGTGLLVPLHF
>TRBV28|-|TRBJ1-1
CASSGPGTGGIRAFF